This TCR beta chain derives from a study of blood T cell repertoires in COVID-19 (dated by TCRdb to 2020 to 2022). With regard to the full study: The collaborator samples originated in the United States, Italy and Spain and spanned the acute and convalescent phases of COVID-19. The repertoires were released in a freely available public database meant as a resource for research on the immune response to SARS-CoV-2. The material from the prospective study consisted of cDNA or gDNA derived from T cells, B-cell-depleted T cells, or PBMCs. Where HLA class I and class II types were available, the types were taken from metadata supplied by the sample provider, not from assay-based typing. The sample metadata nearly always contained a de-identified subject ID, COVID-19 status, age in years and sex. Samples were obtained from the ongoing ImmuneRACE study (first 160 participants) and from some 1,300 subjects provided by 6 global collaborators. The dataset comprised deeply sampled blood TCRbeta repertoires from subjects exposed to, actively infected with, or recovered from COVID-19.

The research as a whole found: Clinical and demographic metadata were provided uncurated, with the amount varying by source and participant.

Participants in the prospective study were aged about 18 to 95 years, lived in 20 to 30 United States geographic areas, and enrolled through a virtual design. In the prospective study, cohorts were assigned on the basis of participant-reported clinical history obtained from a screening survey and a study questionnaire. Recovered participants in ImmuneRACE Cohort 3 were defined by two consecutive negative NP/OP PCR tests, clearance by a healthcare professional, or resolution of symptoms. In the prospective study, mobile phlebotomists collected whole blood, serum and a nasopharyngeal or oropharyngeal swab from each participant. Prospective study participants could optionally give additional blood draws and questionnaires over an approximately two-month period. Before DNA extraction, prospective study blood samples were shipped either frozen or at room temperature. TCRbeta CDR3 regions were amplified from genomic DNA by means of the immunoSEQ Assay, a bias-controlled multiplex PCR. In the paper's pipeline: The number of nucleated cells in each sample was estimated by amplification of reference gene primers within the assay. To quantify the absolute abundance of each unique TCRbeta CDR3 rearrangement, sequence reads were collapsed and filtered. For each sample, productive Simpson clonality was calculated as the square root of Simpson's diversity index across productive rearrangements. Entries here come from immuneACCESS through TCRdb and include only in-frame sequences with V and J called. Some clones fail to appear in such tables; in the studies checked, an unresolved V gene covers under half of the shortfall, and the cause of the remainder is unknown. V, J and clone size were drawn from that table, and D and trimming were deduced from the DNA. Recorded for this sample are just over 300,000 clones; 80% to 90% of them occurred a single time. Over 3.5% of the sample is taken by the ten largest.

On this clone itself: Its antigen is unknown. Base qualities are not at hand, and no much larger clone is one base apart.

The sample was PBMCs or T cells enriched from blood (not recorded which). The sequence derives from a man aged 25 to 45 who had recovered from COVID-19.

At the DNA level, the sequence is TGTGCCAGCAGCCAAAGGCTAGCCGGAGAGCAGTACTTC. Translated, it gives CASSQRLAGEQYF. The chain joins TRBV4-2 to TRBJ2-7; 5 matching bases give a weak D call of TRBD2. Reading the germline V gene gives CDR1 LGHNA and CDR2 YNFKEQ. Cut back by 2 bases and 7 bases, the V and J ends lie 12 bases apart. Including the terminal cysteine and phenylalanine, the CDR3 comprises 13 residues. Only the CDR3 region is kept as DNA, spanning 39 bases read in frame from base 1.